These T cell receptor beta chains were read from a single sample in a study of cytomegalovirus exposure and HLA in healthy donors. TCRdb keeps only in-frame clones here, not all; method: immunoSEQ multiplex PCR. The table has approximately 99,000 clones, around 73% seen once; the top ten hold roughly 3.5%. Sequencing was done on a sample of PBMCs. The receptors were gathered from a man in his forties in good health and CMV-seronegative. Each CDR3 is given with its conserved first and last residue. The D gene is left open where the match is weak. Clone size appears in some rows only: once, few, many, or a class for an expanded clone.

TRBD1	-	TRBJ2-1	14	TRBV7-2	CASSLRTGRHEQFF	TGTGCCAGCAGCTTAAGGACAGGGAGACATGAGCAGTTCTTC
-	-	TRBJ1-1	16	TRBV7-9	CASTTIWTAANTEAFF	TGTGCCAGCACCACAATTTGGACAGCCGCGAACACTGAAGCTTTCTTT
-	few	TRBJ1-1	15	TRBV10-3	CATREVAGKASEAFF	TGTGCCACTCGGGAGGTGGCAGGGAAGGCATCTGAAGCTTTCTTT
TRBD1	-	TRBJ2-7	15	TRBV5-1	CASSWTGLRSYEQYF	TGCGCCAGCAGCTGGACAGGGCTACGGTCCTACGAGCAGTACTTC
TRBD1	few	TRBJ2-3	15	TRBV11-1	CASSPNTGGPDTQYF	TGTGCCAGCAGCCCAAACACAGGGGGGCCAGATACGCAGTATTTT
-	-	TRBJ2-7	14	TRBV2	CASGSRTASYEQYF	TGTGCCAGCGGCAGTAGAACAGCCTCCTACGAGCAGTACTTC
-	-	TRBJ2-5	13	TRBV19	CASSIWLRETQYF	TGTGCCAGTAGTATTTGGTTGAGAGAGACCCAGTACTTC
-	few	TRBJ2-2	14	TRBV5-1	CASSPRDITGELFF	TGCGCCAGCAGCCCCCGGGACATCACCGGGGAGCTGTTTTTT
-	many	TRBJ2-7	15	TRBV2	CASSEAIGGVYEQYF	TGTGCCAGCAGTGAAGCAATAGGGGGTGTCTACGAGCAGTACTTC
-	-	TRBJ1-5	15	TRBV5-8	CASSLQVTYNQPQHF	TGTGCCAGCAGCCTACAGGTTACGTACAATCAGCCCCAGCATTTT
-	-	TRBJ1-1	14	TRBV5-1	CASSFLPSNTEAFF	TGCGCCAGCAGCTTTCTCCCGTCGAACACTGAAGCTTTCTTT
-	-	TRBJ1-4	17	TRBV7-8	CASSLVAGADSVEKLFF	TGTGCCAGCAGCTTAGTTGCAGGGGCGGATAGTGTTGAAAAACTGTTTTTT
-	few	TRBJ1-5	13	TRBV6-6	CASSYTTGSPQHF	TGTGCCAGCAGTTACACCACAGGGTCGCCCCAGCATTTT
TRBD1	-	TRBJ2-1	15	TRBV4-3	CASSQGTGVSNEQFF	TGCGCCAGCAGCCAAGGGACAGGGGTTTCGAATGAGCAGTTCTTC
-	-	TRBJ2-6	17	TRBV12-2	CASRLGAGSSGANVLTF	TGTGCAAGTCGCTTAGGGGCAGGGTCCTCTGGGGCCAACGTCCTGACTTTC
-	-	TRBJ2-2	12	TRBV28	CASSLEGGELFF	TGTGCCAGCAGTTTGGAGGGAGGGGAGCTGTTTTTT
-	-	TRBJ2-7	14	TRBV4-1	CASSQVGGAYEQYF	TGCGCCAGCAGCCAGGTCGGGGGAGCCTACGAGCAGTACTTC
-	-	TRBJ1-3	13	TRBV9	CASSAQTRDTIYF	TGTGCCAGCAGCGCCCAAACCCGGGACACCATATATTTT
-	once	TRBJ1-1	14	TRBV9	CASSVQRMNTEAFF	TGTGCCAGCAGCGTACAGAGGATGAACACTGAAGCTTTCTTT
TRBD1	few	TRBJ1-5	15	TRBV10-3	CAISDGTGLHQPQHF	TGTGCCATCAGTGACGGGACAGGGCTCCATCAGCCCCAGCATTTT
TRBD1	-	TRBJ2-1	16	TRBV5-1	CASSLGSGGYYNEQFF	TGCGCCAGCAGCTTGGGCTCAGGGGGCTACTACAATGAGCAGTTCTTC
TRBD2	-	TRBJ2-7	16	TRBV28	CASSSPSGGAKHEQYF	TGTGCCAGCAGTTCCCCTAGCGGGGGGGCCAAACACGAGCAGTACTTC
TRBD2	few	TRBJ2-3	15	TRBV6-1	CATIFLAGSTDTQYF	TGTGCCACCATCTTTCTAGCGGGGAGTACAGATACGCAGTATTTT
TRBD2	-	TRBJ2-3	16	TRBV5-4	CASSPGTSGSSGTQYF	TGTGCCAGCAGCCCCGGGACTAGCGGGTCCTCGGGTACGCAGTATTTT
-	-	TRBJ2-3	11	TRBV7-2	CASRFVDTQYF	TGTGCCAGCCGCTTCGTAGATACGCAGTATTTT
TRBD1	-	TRBJ2-7	16	TRBV11-3	CASSLGQGGLPYEQYF	TGTGCCAGCAGCTTGGGACAGGGAGGCCTTCCCTACGAGCAGTACTTC
-	-	TRBJ1-5	14	TRBV6-1	CASTGRGANQPQHF	TGTGCCAGCACCGGCAGGGGCGCCAATCAGCCCCAGCATTTT
-	-	TRBJ2-3	12	TRBV10-3	CAEKTGSDTQYF	TGTGCCGAAAAGACAGGTTCAGATACGCAGTATTTT
TRBD2	-	TRBJ2-4	17	TRBV7-8	CASSSLAGGLAKNIQYF	TGTGCCAGCAGCTCCCTAGCGGGGGGGCTGGCCAAAAACATTCAGTACTTC
-	few	TRBJ2-7	13	TRBV6-5	CASSYGGIYEQYF	TGTGCCAGCAGTTACGGCGGAATCTACGAGCAGTACTTC
TRBD1	-	TRBJ1-2	13	TRBV19	CASRKTGLYGYTF	TGTGCCAGTAGGAAGACAGGGCTCTATGGCTACACCTTC
TRBD1	few	TRBJ2-2	13	TRBV4-1	CASSHGTVGELFF	TGCGCCAGCAGCCACGGGACAGTCGGGGAGCTGTTTTTT
-	-	TRBJ2-1	14	TRBV13	CASSLGSREFEQFF	TGTGCCAGCAGCTTAGGATCTAGAGAATTTGAGCAGTTCTTC
TRBD2	few	TRBJ2-2	16	TRBV7-6	CASSLGTSGENGELFF	TGTGCCAGCAGCTTAGGGACTAGCGGGGAAAACGGGGAGCTGTTTTTT
TRBD1	-	TRBJ2-7	13	TRBV13	CASSFPGGYEQYF	TGTGCCAGCAGCTTCCCAGGGGGCTACGAGCAGTACTTC
-	-	TRBJ2-7	13	TRBV19	CASSIRQEYEQYF	TGTGCCAGTAGTATTCGGCAGGAATACGAGCAGTACTTC
TRBD1	-	TRBJ1-2	15	TRBV4-1	CASSHSQGARYGYTF	TGCGCCAGCAGTCATTCCCAGGGGGCGCGGTATGGCTACACCTTC
-	few	TRBJ1-1	13	TRBV2	CASSREGNTEAFF	TGTGCCAGCAGCAGGGAGGGGAACACTGAAGCTTTCTTT
-	-	TRBJ2-1	15	TRBV4-3	CASSQEADSTNEQFF	TGCGCCAGCAGCCAAGAGGCCGACAGCACCAATGAGCAGTTCTTC